Below are 20 T cell receptor beta chains sequenced from a single sample in a study of vaccination and CD4 T cells after COVID-19. No antigen has been identified for these receptors. Treatment of the sample: roughly 11-day PBMC culture with coronavirus spike peptide pools or control peptides (ViraFEST assay). Researchers used the Oncomine TCR Beta short-read assay to sequence DNA from cultured CD4+ T cells. TCRdb recomputed calls from the PCR reads with MiXCR, one row per CDR3 protein. The sample shows 15,000 or so distinct CDR3 sequences, about two fifths of them seen only once. Source: CD4+ T cells from blood, cultured in vitro, taken before SARS-CoV-2 vaccination. These TCRs come from a human donor who had recovered from COVID-19.

The chain joins TRBV12-3 or TRBV12-4 to TRBJ2-3; D perhaps matches TRBD2 (5 bases). This CDR3 is 12 amino acids long. The V end lost 6 bases, the J end lost 4 bases, and 8 bases lay between the germline ends. The DNA for the CDR3 is TGTGCCAGCAGACTAGGGCCAGATACGCAGTATTTT. It is translated as CASRLGPDTQYF.

The chain recombines TRBV6-5 with TRBJ1-6; D is unclear. The V end lost 2 bases, the J end lost 8 bases, and 7 bases lay between the germline ends. CDR1 and CDR2 from the germline V gene are MNHEY and SVGAGI. CDR3 size: 13 residues. CDR3 sequence (DNA): TGTGCCAGCAGTTACGGGAATGATTCACCCCTCCACTTT. This translates into CASSYGNDSPLHF.

A word on this clonotype: At one end the junction does not follow the germline gene, possibly because of a read error. The V call is TRBV20-1, the J call TRBJ1-2; D is unclear. The length of the CDR3 is 13 residues. Germline CDR1 reads DFQATT; CDR2 reads SNEGSKA (reference sequence). The CDR3 region is CSARGDINYGYTF. As DNA, the CDR3 is TGCAGTGCTAGAGGGGATATTAACTATGGCTACACCTTT.

This chain joins TRBV20-1 and TRBJ2-7; D assignment may be TRBD1 or TRBD2 (5 bases each). This CDR3 is 13 amino acids long. Trimming stripped 4 bases from V and 4 bases from J, with 14 bases between. Germline V gene data show CDR1 as DFQATT and CDR2 as SNEGSKA (reference sequence). The CDR3 spells CSAMDTGYYEQYF. For the CDR3, the DNA is TGCAGTGCTATGGACACGGGATATTACGAGCAGTACTTC.

Only a few counts were recorded for this clonotype. The rearrangement uses TRBV5-1 and TRBJ1-1, with TRBD1 identical over 7 bases. V shed 4 bases, J shed 2 bases, and the junction held 5 bases outside the gene matches. The CDR3 is 14 amino acids. Germline values: CDR1 SGHRS, CDR2 YFSETQ. Here the CDR3 DNA reads TGCGCCAGCAGCCGCGGGACAGCTAACACTGAAGCTTTCTTT. Its protein is CASSRGTANTEAFF.

The chain employs TRBV6-5 and TRBJ1-6; D gene unclear. Germline V gives CDR1 MNHEY, CDR2 SVGAGI. The V end was cut by 2 bases, the J end by 5 bases, with 7 bases between. The CDR3 totals 14 residues. CDR3 sequence reads: CASSYKGNNSPLHF. In DNA form, the CDR3 reads TGTGCCAGCAGTTACAAAGGAAATAATTCACCCCTCCACTTT.

The table lists this clonotype with a count of one. The chain joins TRBV4-1 to TRBJ2-6; 10 bases agree with TRBD1. V shed 4 bases and J 1 base; nucleotides not matched to a gene: 4. The germline gives CDR1 MGHRA, CDR2 YSYEKL. The CDR3 loop spans 17 amino acids. CDR3 in amino acids: CASSLGTGDSGANVLTF. Here the CDR3 DNA reads TGCGCCAGCAGCCTCGGGACAGGGGATTCTGGGGCCAACGTCCTGACTTTC.

The chain is built from TRBV11-2 and TRBJ2-5; D is uncertain. V was cut by 2 bases and J by 4 bases, with 5 bases left in between. Germline loops: CDR1 SGHAT, CDR2 FQNNGV. This CDR3 has 12 amino acids. This chain's CDR3 is CASSLNPETQYF. In DNA, the CDR3 is TGTGCCAGCAGCTTAAACCCAGAGACCCAGTACTTC.

The chain carries TRBV10-3 and TRBJ1-5, with 8 bases matching TRBD1. With V trimmed by 5 bases and J by 1 base, 1 base remained unmatched. Per the germline V gene, CDR1 is ENHRY and CDR2 is SYGVKD. This CDR3 contains 14 residues. In DNA, the CDR3 is TGTGCCATCAGTCGACAGGGGAGCAATCAGCCCCAGCATTTT. Its translation is CAISRQGSNQPQHF.

V usage is TRBV27 and J usage is TRBJ2-7, with 9 bases aligning to TRBD1. V shed 3 bases, J shed 5 bases, and the junction held 8 bases outside the gene matches. This CDR3 contains 15 residues. Germline V lookup: CDR1 MNHEY, CDR2 SMNVEV (reference sequence). CDR3 loop: CASSFQGQGIHEQYF. The DNA for the CDR3 is TGTGCCAGCAGTTTCCAAGGACAGGGGATACACGAGCAGTACTTC.

The V gene is TRBV6-1, the J gene TRBJ2-1; 8 bases line up with TRBD2. The CDR3 totals 17 residues. Germline CDR1 reads MNHNS; CDR2 reads SASEGT. The V gene end was trimmed by 7 bases and the J gene end by 9 bases; junction bases not matched to a gene: 20. The CDR3 reads CASTLFGGLAGGLEQFF. CDR3 sequence (DNA): TGTGCCAGCACCCTATTCGGGGGGCTGGCGGGAGGACTTGAGCAGTTCTTC.

The rearrangement uses TRBV20-1 and TRBJ2-1; TRBD2 agrees at 13 bases. The V gene's germline CDR1 is DFQATT and CDR2 SNEGSKA (reference sequence). The CDR3 runs to 13 residues. The junction had 3 bases not matched to a gene; V was cut back by 4 bases and J by 9 bases. CDR3 amino acids: CSAMGTSGIEQFF. The CDR3 DNA sequence: TGCAGTGCTATGGGGACTAGCGGGATTGAGCAGTTCTTC.

J is TRBJ1-2 and V is TRBV4-3; 7 bases align to TRBD1. Germline CDR1 reads LGHNA; CDR2 reads YSLEER. The CDR3 has 15 residues. Trimming took 4 bases from V and 5 from J; bases not matched to a gene: 10. The CDR3 reads CASSPQPGQSYGYTF. The CDR3 region has the DNA TGCGCCAGCAGCCCCCAGCCGGGACAGAGTTATGGCTACACCTTC.

The chain has TRBV27 and TRBJ2-5, with D perhaps matching TRBD1 or TRBD2 (5 bases each). Between the trimmed V and J ends, which lost 2 bases and 5 bases, there was a span of 12 bases. CDR1 is MNHEY, CDR2 SMNVEV, per germline (reference sequence). CDR3 length equals 14 residues. The CDR3 here is CASSLSTRGETQYF. In nucleotides, the CDR3 is TGTGCCAGCAGTTTAAGTACCCGGGGCGAGACCCAGTACTTC.

V is TRBV9 and J is TRBJ2-1; no firm D call. The CDR3 covers 15 residues. Germline lookup yields CDR1 SGDLS and CDR2 YYNGEE. Trimming cost V 3 bases and J 0 bases, with 10 bases left between them. CDR3 protein: CASSAYDYSYNEQFF. The CDR3 nucleotides are TGTGCCAGCAGCGCGTACGATTACTCCTACAATGAGCAGTTCTTC.

This clonotype was seen a handful of times. The V gene is TRBV11-2, the J gene TRBJ1-1, with a weak D call TRBD1 (6 bases). V lost 2 bases and J 5 bases, leaving 6 bases between the germline ends. CDR3 length: 12 amino acids. Per germline, CDR1 SGHAT and CDR2 FQNNGV. CDR3: CASSLQGTEAFF. In nucleotides, the CDR3 is TGTGCCAGCAGCTTACAGGGGACTGAAGCTTTCTTT.

This clonotype was seen a few times. The chain employs TRBV5-1 and TRBJ2-5; D unclear. The germline CDR1 and CDR2 sequences are SGHRS and YFSETQ. V lost 0 bases, J lost 6 bases, and 12 bases lay in between. The CDR3 is made up of 14 amino acids. In DNA form, the CDR3 reads TGCGCCAGCAGCTTGGATGCGACCTCCAAGACCCAGTACTTC. Translation gives CASSLDATSKTQYF. Complete variable domain (other parts from reference TRBV5-1 and TRBJ2-5): KAGVTQTPRYLIKTRGQQVTLSCSPISGHRSVSWYQQTPGQGLQFLFEYFSETQRNKGNFPGRFSGRQFSNSRSEMNVSTLELGDSALYLCASSLDATSKTQYFGPGTRLLVL.

The chain links TRBV19 to TRBJ2-2, with unresolved D. Germline CDR1 reads LNHDA; CDR2 reads SQIVND (reference sequence). The CDR3 is 14 amino acids. Trimming shortened V by 6 bases and J by 1 base, and 9 bases separated the two germline ends. CDR3 residues: CASRVSVNTGELFF. The CDR3 DNA follows: TGTGCCAGTAGGGTGAGCGTGAACACCGGGGAGCTGTTTTTT.

With respect to this clonotype: The germline gene is not matched at one end of the junction; a read error may be the cause. The rearrangement joins TRBV30 to TRBJ1-1; 7 positions match TRBD1. This CDR3 has 11 amino acids. Germline V gene data show CDR1 as GTSNPN and CDR2 as SVGIG (reference sequence). CDR3 in DNA: TGTGCCTGGAGTGTACGGGACAGTCCTCTCTTT. It yields the protein CAWSVRDSPLF. The full variable domain, in which reference TRBV30 and TRBJ1-1 provide the parts outside the CDR3, is SQTIHQWPATLVQPVGSPLSLECTVEGTSNPNLYWYRQAAGRGLQLLFYSVGIGQISSEVPQNLSASRPQDRQFILSSKKLLLSDSGFYLCAWSVRDSPLFGQGTRLTVV.

In its sample, this clonotype was seen a few times. V and J are TRBV7-9 and TRBJ1-2; 7 bases are shared with TRBD1. V shed 6 bases, J shed 3 bases, and the junction held 7 bases outside the gene matches. The CDR3 loop spans 14 amino acids. Germline CDR1 is SEHNR and CDR2 is FQNEAQ (reference sequence). CDR3 sequence reads: CASRHTGEDYGYTF. The CDR3, as DNA: TGTGCCAGCAGACATACAGGGGAGGACTATGGCTACACCTTC.